This T cell receptor (beta chain) stems from a study of T cells in Graves' hyperthyroidism and ophthalmopathy. About the study: Once the initial diagnosis was made, peripheral blood was obtained before any treatment.

This clonotype was observed at least ten times. There were TCR beta CDR3 regions amplified from RNA transcripts. Researchers ran a first-round RT-PCR on the TCR CDR3 using the HTBI primer set. From the multiplex PCR reads, TCRdb called clonotypes with MiXCR, one entry per CDR3 protein. In the table there are about 500,000 distinct CDR3 sequences, over 15% of which are singletons. CDR3 length equals 15 residues. The ends were cut back, 1 base at V and 0 bases at J, with 6 bases in the middle. From germline, CDR1 is SEHNR and CDR2 FQNEAQ (reference sequence). These patients, aged 18 to 65, had recently diagnosed hyperthyroidism lasting under 2 months. Uncontrolled infection, other autoimmune disease, pregnancy and lactation each barred patients from inclusion.

Sequenced sample: blood. The chain joins TRBV7-9 to TRBJ2-2, with D tentatively TRBD2 (5 bases). The TCR sequence derives from a young woman with Graves' hyperthyroidism. The CDR3 reads CASSLVLANTGELFF. CDR3 sequence (DNA): TGTGCCAGCAGCTTAGTACTAGCGAACACCGGGGAGCTGTTTTTT.